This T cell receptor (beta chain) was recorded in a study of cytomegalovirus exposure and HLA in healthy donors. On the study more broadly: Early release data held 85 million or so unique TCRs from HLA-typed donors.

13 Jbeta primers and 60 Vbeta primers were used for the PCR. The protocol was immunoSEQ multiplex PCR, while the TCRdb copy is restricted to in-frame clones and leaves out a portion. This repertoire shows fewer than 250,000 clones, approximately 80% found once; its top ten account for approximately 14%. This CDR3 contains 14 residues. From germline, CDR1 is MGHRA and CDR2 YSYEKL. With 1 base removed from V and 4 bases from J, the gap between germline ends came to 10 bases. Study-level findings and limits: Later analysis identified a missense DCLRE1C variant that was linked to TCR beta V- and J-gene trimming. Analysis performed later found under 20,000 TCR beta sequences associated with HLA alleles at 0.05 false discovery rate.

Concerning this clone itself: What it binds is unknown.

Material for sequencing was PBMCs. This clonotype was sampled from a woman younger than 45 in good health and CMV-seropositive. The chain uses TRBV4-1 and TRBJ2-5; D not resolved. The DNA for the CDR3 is TGCGCCAGCAGCCAAGTTCCAGTTTTAGAGACCCAGTACTTC. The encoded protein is CASSQVPVLETQYF.